This passage covers 29 T cell receptor beta chains from one sample sequenced in a study of beta chain bispecific antibodies for T cell cancers. Study findings and constraints: The TRBV12-3 share of total TRBV signal fell 97% to 99% after anti-TRBV12 rather than anti-CD19 exposure. The leukemia cells, rather than normal T cells, gave most of the targeted TRBV signal.

Blood mononuclear cells were expanded for roughly 3 days using either OKT3 anti-CD3 antibody or CD3/CD28 beads. Their specific antigens are unknown. One entry per CDR3 protein, called by TCRdb with MiXCR from the 5' RACE reads. The sample contains more than 20,000 distinct CDR3 sequences, 2% to 2.5% of which appear only once. Material: healthy donor T cells cultured with leukemia cells, obtained from a culture containing a bispecific antibody targeting TCR Vbeta12. These receptors came from a human donor in good health. Some clones in this sample may be carry-over from other donors' samples.

The table lists this clonotype with many counts. This chain uses TRBV30 with TRBJ2-3; the D is unclear. V was cut by 0 bases and J by 0 bases, with 10 bases left in between. Looked up from germline, CDR1 is GTSNPN and CDR2 is SVGIG (reference sequence). The CDR3 is 15 residues long. CDR3 in DNA: TGTGCCTGGAGTGTACAAAGTGCCAGCACAGATACGCAGTATTTT. Its translation: CAWSVQSASTDTQYF.

The table lists this clonotype with many counts. The chain recombines TRBV4-1 with TRBJ1-5; 8 bases fit TRBD1. The CDR3 contains 16 residues. J was trimmed by 4 bases and V by 1 base; bases with no gene match: 6. Germline-derived CDR1 and CDR2 are MGHRA and YSYEKL. DNA for the CDR3: TGCGCCAGCAGCCAAGGTCGCACAGGGGGGAATCAGCCCCAGCATTTT. Protein sequence: CASSQGRTGGNQPQHF.

This clonotype showed up many times. The gene calls are TRBV4-1 and TRBJ1-5; 9 bases are a match to TRBD1. The V gene end was trimmed by 2 bases and the J gene end by 7 bases; junction bases not matched to a gene: 12. Germline CDR1 MGHRA, CDR2 YSYEKL. This CDR3 has 17 amino acids. CDR3 protein: CASSQSPQQGARQPQHF. CDR3 sequence (DNA): TGCGCCAGCAGCCAAAGCCCCCAACAGGGGGCGAGGCAGCCCCAGCATTTT.

This clonotype showed up many times. V is TRBV20-1 and J is TRBJ1-5, with D possibly TRBD1 on 5 matching bases. CDR1 and CDR2 (germline): DFQATT, SNEGSKA (reference sequence). This CDR3 comprises 16 residues. V was trimmed by 6 bases and J by 3 bases, leaving 21 bases between them. The CDR3 loop reads CSALPTLGGFNQPQHF. CDR3 in DNA: TGCAGTGCCCTTCCGACGCTGGGGGGTTTCAATCAGCCCCAGCATTTT.

By its share, this clonotype is medium-sized (0.01 to 0.1%). The chain recombines TRBV20-1 with TRBJ2-3; 7 bases agree with TRBD2. V gave up 3 bases and J gave up 11 bases; unmatched junction bases: 20. The V gene's germline CDR1 is DFQATT and CDR2 SNEGSKA (reference sequence). CDR3 length: 16 residues. The CDR3 loop is CSASLGSRGILILQYF. The CDR3 nucleotides read TGCAGTGCTAGTCTCGGGTCGCGGGGGATCCTCATCTTGCAGTATTTT.

There are many counts of this clonotype. This chain connects TRBV28 to TRBJ2-2, with 8 bases aligning to TRBD2. The CDR3 has 14 residues. V gave up 7 bases and J gave up 5 bases; unmatched junction bases: 6. Germline loops: CDR1 MDHEN, CDR2 SYDVKM. The DNA of the CDR3 is TGTGCCAGCAACCGGGGGGGTGTAACCGGGGAGCTGTTTTTT. This sequence encodes CASNRGGVTGELFF.

This clonotype was recorded at least ten times. V is TRBV20-1 and J is TRBJ2-2; the match to TRBD2 covers 10 bases. Trimming took 2 bases from V and 1 from J; bases not matched to a gene: 7. Germline CDR1 is DFQATT and CDR2 is SNEGSKA (reference sequence). CDR3 length equals 17 residues. The CDR3 spells CSARPTGLAENTGELFF. The CDR3 coding sequence is TGCAGTGCTAGACCTACCGGACTAGCGGAGAACACCGGGGAGCTGTTTTTT.

This clonotype was seen ten or more times. The chain carries TRBV5-4 and TRBJ2-3; 8 bases are a match to TRBD2. The V gene end was trimmed by 5 bases and the J gene end by 0 bases; junction bases not matched to a gene: 14. The CDR3 consists of 18 residues. CDR1 is SGHNT, CDR2 YYREEE, per germline (reference sequence). The CDR3: CASRDPGVAGPSTDTQYF. The DNA for the CDR3 is TGTGCCAGCAGAGACCCCGGGGTAGCGGGGCCTAGCACAGATACGCAGTATTTT.

In this sample, this clonotype turned up many times. The rearrangement links TRBV5-6 to TRBJ2-3; perhaps TRBD1 as D (5 bases). This CDR3 is 14 amino acids long. CDR1 and CDR2 (germline): SGHDT, YYEEEE. V gave up 5 bases and J gave up 4 bases, with 14 bases separating them. The CDR3 here is CASSLQDIPDTQYF. The DNA of the CDR3 is TGTGCCAGCAGTCTACAGGATATTCCAGATACGCAGTATTTT. Supplemented by reference TRBV5-6 and TRBJ2-3, the full variable domain reads DAGVTQSPTHLIKTRGQQVTLRCSPKSGHDTVSWYQQALGQGPQFIFQYYEEEERQRGNFPDRFSGHQFPNYSSELNVNALLLGDSALYLCASSLQDIPDTQYFGPGTRLTVL.

This clonotype was detected ten times or more. V is TRBV20-1 and J is TRBJ1-1; TRBD1 might be the D (5 bases). V lost 5 bases, J lost 7 bases, and 8 bases lay in between. Germline-derived CDR1 and CDR2 are DFQATT and SNEGSKA (reference sequence). The CDR3 spans 10 residues. In nucleotides, the CDR3 is TGCAGTGCTCTTACAGGTGAAGCTTTCTTT. Encoded protein: CSALTGEAFF.

The chain has TRBV19 and TRBJ1-1; 7 bases line up with TRBD1. Trimming at V came to 5 bases and at J to 0 bases, leaving 6 bases not matched to a gene. Germline assignment: CDR1 LNHDA and CDR2 SQIVND (reference sequence). This CDR3 region has 15 residues. The CDR3 DNA is TGTGCCAGTAGTCCCACAGGGGCCGTGAACACTGAAGCTTTCTTT. Protein product: CASSPTGAVNTEAFF.

This clonotype was recorded many times. This chain connects TRBV5-1 to TRBJ2-1, with 9 bases that match TRBD1. CDR1 SGHRS and CDR2 YFSETQ come from the germline V gene. The CDR3 covers 15 residues. The V segment lost 0 bases and the J segment 4 bases; nucleotides outside the gene matches: 2. The CDR3 protein is CASSLGDREYNEQFF. DNA of the CDR3: TGCGCCAGCAGCTTGGGGGACAGGGAGTACAATGAGCAGTTCTTC.

This clonotype was detected ten times or more. This chain joins TRBV12-5 and TRBJ2-1, with 7 bases lining up with TRBD1. This CDR3 region has 13 residues. The V gene end was trimmed by 8 bases and the J gene end by 4 bases; junction bases not matched to a gene: 5. The V gene's germline CDR1 is LGHNT and CDR2 FRNRAP. This CDR3 is CASKQGMYNEQFF. DNA for the CDR3: TGTGCTAGTAAACAGGGGATGTACAATGAGCAGTTCTTC.

There are many counts of this clonotype. V is TRBV5-1 and J is TRBJ1-2; D is unresolved. Germline assignment: CDR1 SGHRS and CDR2 YFSETQ. Deletions cut 0 bases from V and 2 bases from J, with 2 bases between. CDR3 size: 12 residues. DNA of the CDR3: TGCGCCAGCAGCTTGGACAACTATGGCTACACCTTC. Translating gives CASSLDNYGYTF.

This clonotype was detected many times. The chain is built from TRBV7-2 and TRBJ2-3; the D gene is possibly TRBD2 (6 bases). The CDR3 has 17 amino acids. CDR1 SGHTA and CDR2 FQGNSA come from the germline V gene. V gave up 5 bases and J gave up 3 bases, with 21 bases separating them. The CDR3: CASSAQPRLASTDTQYF. As DNA, the CDR3 is TGTGCCAGCAGCGCGCAACCCCGGCTAGCGTCTACAGATACGCAGTATTTT.

In its sample, this clonotype was seen many times. The genes are TRBV11-2 and TRBJ2-3; the match to TRBD2 covers 10 bases. Trimming cost V 5 bases and J 2 bases; bases outside gene matches: 4. Per the germline V gene, CDR1 is SGHAT and CDR2 is FQNNGV. This CDR3 region has 15 residues. The CDR3 DNA reads TGTGCCAGCAGCGGAGCGGGGGGGATCACAGATACGCAGTATTTT. Translation: CASSGAGGITDTQYF.

By frequency in the sample, this clonotype is medium-sized (0.01 to 0.1%). The V call is TRBV28, the J call TRBJ2-2, with D unclear. Germline loops: CDR1 MDHEN, CDR2 SYDVKM. Trimming took off 3 bases at V and 7 bases at J, with 15 bases between the two ends. The CDR3 covers 15 residues. This chain's CDR3 is CASSFMGFLDGELFF. The CDR3 DNA is TGTGCCAGCAGTTTCATGGGGTTCTTAGACGGGGAGCTGTTTTTT.

This clonotype was observed at least ten times. The J gene is TRBJ2-7, the V gene TRBV19, with D hard to call. The length of the CDR3 is 14 residues. Germline-derived CDR1 and CDR2 are LNHDA and SQIVND (reference sequence). Deletions cut 2 bases from V and 2 bases from J, with 10 bases between. The CDR3: CASSINDVAYEQYF. CDR3 DNA: TGTGCCAGTAGTATAAACGACGTCGCCTACGAGCAGTACTTC.

This clonotype was counted ten times or more. V and J are TRBV2 and TRBJ1-4, with 12 bases aligning to TRBD1. CDR1 and CDR2 (germline): SNHLY, FYNNEI. CDR3 size: 17 residues. Trimming removed 5 bases from V and 7 bases from J; junction bases left unmatched: 11. The CDR3 loop reads CASSPGTGGLLSEKLFF. The CDR3 DNA reads as TGTGCCAGCAGTCCCGGGACAGGGGGCTTGTTGAGTGAAAAACTGTTTTTT.

This clonotype turned up a few times. The gene calls are TRBV19 and TRBJ2-1; D is possibly TRBD2 (6 bases). The germline V gene encodes CDR1 LNHDA and CDR2 SQIVND (reference sequence). The CDR3 has 13 amino acids. Trimming took 7 bases from V and 6 from J, leaving 13 bases between them. CDR3 amino acids: CASMLHGGNEQFF. The DNA of the CDR3 is TGTGCCAGTATGCTACACGGGGGCAATGAGCAGTTCTTC.

In its sample, this clonotype was seen many times. The chain is built from TRBV29-1 and TRBJ1-5, with D perhaps matching TRBD1 (5 bases). This CDR3 has 14 residues. Germline-derived CDR1 and CDR2 are SQVTM and ANQGSEA. V dropped 2 bases and J dropped 8 bases, with 16 bases sitting between them. CDR3 bases: TGCAGCGTTGAACTTCGGGGGGGGTCGGAGCCCCAGCATTTT. Amino acid sequence: CSVELRGGSEPQHF.

This clonotype was recorded at least ten times. The V and J genes are TRBV6-1 and TRBJ1-5; D is undetermined. Germline assignment: CDR1 MNHNS and CDR2 SASEGT. CDR3 length: 14 residues. V was cut by 3 bases and J by 1 base, with 7 bases left in between. The CDR3 nucleotides read TGTGCCAGCAGTGAGCGGAACAGCAATCAGCCCCAGCATTTT. Amino acid sequence: CASSERNSNQPQHF.

There are many counts of this clonotype. The V call is TRBV7-9, the J call TRBJ2-1; the D gene is possibly TRBD1 (5 bases). The CDR3 runs 13 residues. Trimming stripped 1 base from V and 6 bases from J, with 7 bases between. Germline V gene lookup returns CDR1 SEHNR and CDR2 FQNEAQ (reference sequence). CDR3 sequence: CASSLGQLNEQFF. In nucleotides, the CDR3 is TGTGCCAGCAGCTTAGGACAGCTCAATGAGCAGTTCTTC.

In this sample, this clonotype turned up many times. The J gene is TRBJ2-3, the V gene TRBV6-5; TRBD1 aligns across 9 bases. Germline CDR1 is MNHEY and CDR2 is SVGAGI. This CDR3 is built from 15 residues. After removal of 2 bases from V and 3 bases from J, the junction contained 3 bases not matched to a gene. The CDR3 here is CASSYEDRGTDTQYF. Here the CDR3 DNA reads TGTGCCAGCAGTTACGAGGACAGGGGTACAGATACGCAGTATTTT.

The table lists this clonotype with many counts. V gene TRBV4-1 combines with J gene TRBJ2-3; D remains unclear. V lost 1 base and J lost 0, with 8 bases in between. This CDR3 has 15 residues. CDR1 is MGHRA and CDR2 is YSYEKL in the germline V gene. CDR3 amino acids: CASSQVGGSTDTQYF. As DNA, the CDR3 is TGCGCCAGCAGCCAAGTAGGCGGTAGCACAGATACGCAGTATTTT.

As concerns this clonotype: This sequence may be a read error, since a much larger clone differs from it by one base. The chain is built from TRBV7-9 and TRBJ2-7; perhaps TRBD2 as D (5 bases). Germline V gene data show CDR1 as SEHNR and CDR2 as FQNEAQ (reference sequence). The CDR3 totals 12 residues. Between the trimmed V and J ends, which lost 8 bases and 6 bases, there was a span of 14 bases. CDR3 nucleotide sequence: TGTGCCAGCGGCCCGACTACCAGCGAGCAGTACTTC. Residues: CASGPTTSEQYF.

There are many counts of this clonotype. The chain has TRBV5-1 and TRBJ1-6, with D maybe TRBD1 (5 bases). V was trimmed by 0 bases and J by 5 bases, leaving 15 bases between them. CDR1 and CDR2 from the germline V gene are SGHRS and YFSETQ. The CDR3 is made up of 17 amino acids. DNA of the CDR3: TGCGCCAGCAGCTTGGAGTTGAGGGGTGGCGATAATTCACCCCTCCACTTT. It specifies CASSLELRGGDNSPLHF.

The table lists this clonotype with many counts. This chain connects TRBV27 to TRBJ1-5; D is possibly TRBD1 (6 bases). The ends were cut back, 6 bases at V and 2 bases at J, with 14 bases in the middle. The germline V gene encodes CDR1 MNHEY and CDR2 SMNVEV (reference sequence). CDR3 length: 15 residues. This chain's CDR3 is CASSPAAGGNQPQHF. The CDR3 region has the DNA TGTGCCAGCAGCCCCGCGGCAGGGGGCAATCAGCCCCAGCATTTT.

A few counts support this clonotype. V gene TRBV13 combines with J gene TRBJ1-1; D is undetermined. The CDR3 spans 11 residues. Germline CDR1 is PRHDT and CDR2 is FYEKMQ (reference sequence). V lost 4 bases and J lost 1, with 1 base in between. The CDR3 DNA sequence: TGTGCCAGCAGCTCGAACACTGAAGCTTTCTTT. It encodes CASSSNTEAFF.